A selection of T cell receptor beta chains follows, all from one sample in a study of T cells after posttransplantation cyclophosphamide. The data were produced by immunoSEQ multiplex PCR, yet TCRdb's version contains in-frame clones alone and is incomplete. The sample holds some 4,500 clones; 65% to 85% are singletons and the top ten take about half. The sequencing used PBMCs, collected 321 days after allogeneic stem cell transplant with calcineurin inhibitor and methotrexate. The receptors come from a female patient aged 50 to 60 who received an allogeneic stem cell transplant from an unrelated donor, was CMV-positive, and had acute and chronic GVHD. The graft donor may have given rise to some T cells. CDR3s include the opening cysteine and the closing phenylalanine or tryptophan. D genes are given only for firm matches. Clone size appears in some rows only: once, few, many, or a class for an expanded clone.

length: 13
J: TRBJ2-7
V: TRBV7-9
size: -
D: TRBD2
CDR3: CASSTPGGYEQYF
DNA: TGTGCCAGCAGCACCCCGGGGGGGTACGAGCAGTACTTC

length: 13
J: TRBJ1-1
V: TRBV27
size: -
D: -
CDR3: CASSLGRNTEAFF
DNA: TGTGCCAGCAGTTTAGGGAGGAACACTGAAGCTTTCTTT

length: 12
J: TRBJ2-7
V: TRBV5-6
size: -
D: -
CDR3: CASSLFGDEQYF
DNA: TGTGCCAGCAGCTTATTCGGGGACGAGCAGTACTTC

length: 13
J: TRBJ2-7
V: TRBV28
size: -
D: TRBD2
CDR3: CASFGTNSREQYF
DNA: TGTGCCAGTTTCGGGACTAATTCGCGGGAGCAGTACTTC

length: 15
J: TRBJ2-3
V: TRBV18
size: -
D: TRBD2
CDR3: CASSHGRGGSDTQYF
DNA: TGTGCCAGCTCCCACGGACGGGGGGGCTCAGATACGCAGTATTTT

length: 13
J: TRBJ1-2
V: TRBV5-4
size: -
D: -
CDR3: CASSLAGGYGYTF
DNA: TGTGCCAGCAGCTTGGCCGGGGGATATGGCTACACCTTC

length: 16
J: TRBJ1-1
V: TRBV11-2
size: once
D: -
CDR3: CASSSPAGIMNTEAFF
DNA: TGTGCCAGCAGCTCCCCCGCGGGCATTATGAACACTGAAGCTTTCTTT

length: 13
J: TRBJ1-5
V: TRBV7-2
size: -
D: -
CDR3: CASSRGGPQPQHF
DNA: TGTGCCAGCAGCCGAGGGGGTCCCCAGCCCCAGCATTTT

length: 16
J: TRBJ1-4
V: TRBV6-4
size: -
D: TRBD1
CDR3: CASRYRGHSTNEKLFF
DNA: TGTGCCAGCAGATACAGGGGCCATTCAACTAATGAAAAACTGTTTTTT

length: 15
J: TRBJ1-2
V: TRBV19
size: few
D: -
CDR3: CASSFALDSLYGYTF
DNA: TGTGCCAGTAGTTTCGCCCTGGACAGCCTTTATGGCTACACCTTC

length: 13
J: TRBJ2-7
V: TRBV28
size: -
D: -
CDR3: CASSSPGSYEQYF
DNA: TGTGCCAGCAGTTCCCCGGGAAGCTACGAGCAGTACTTC

length: 15
J: TRBJ1-4
V: TRBV2
size: -
D: TRBD1
CDR3: CASLQGAMTNEKLFF
DNA: TGTGCCAGCCTACAGGGGGCGATGACTAATGAAAAACTGTTTTTT

length: 16
J: TRBJ2-2
V: TRBV21-1
size: -
D: -
CDR3: CASSIHTGQGDGELFF
DNA: TGTGCCAGCAGCATCCATACGGGACAGGGTGACGGGGAGCTGTTTTTT

length: 16
J: TRBJ2-3
V: TRBV28
size: -
D: TRBD2
CDR3: CASSLERERSSDTQYF
DNA: TGTGCCAGCAGTTTAGAGCGGGAGCGGTCTTCAGATACGCAGTATTTT

length: 15
J: TRBJ1-2
V: TRBV6-6
size: few
D: TRBD1
CDR3: CASSWPQGALYGYTF
DNA: TGTGCCAGCAGTTGGCCACAGGGGGCGCTGTATGGCTACACCTTC

length: 13
J: TRBJ1-1
V: TRBV19
size: medium-sized
D: -
CDR3: CASEDRQNTEAFF
DNA: TGTGCCAGCGAGGACAGACAGAACACTGAAGCTTTCTTT

length: 13
J: TRBJ1-1
V: TRBV6-5
size: few
D: -
CDR3: CASSYRVNTEAFF
DNA: TGTGCCAGCAGTTATCGGGTCAACACTGAAGCTTTCTTT

length: 15
J: TRBJ2-7
V: TRBV9
size: -
D: -
CDR3: CASGDNRGISYEQYF
DNA: TGTGCCAGCGGGGACAACCGGGGAATCTCCTACGAGCAGTACTTC

length: 12
J: TRBJ2-7
V: TRBV6-1
size: -
D: -
CDR3: CASSLRGGEQYF
DNA: TGTGCCAGCAGCCTGCGGGGCGGCGAGCAGTACTTC

length: 17
J: TRBJ2-3
V: TRBV28
size: -
D: TRBD1
CDR3: CASSPGQGASSTDTQYF
DNA: TGTGCCAGCAGTCCGGGACAGGGAGCATCTAGCACAGATACGCAGTATTTT

length: 14
J: TRBJ1-5
V: TRBV27
size: -
D: -
CDR3: CASSDQYSNQPQHF
DNA: TGTGCCAGCAGTGATCAGTATAGCAATCAGCCCCAGCATTTT

length: 15
J: TRBJ2-3
V: TRBV6-4
size: -
D: -
CDR3: CASSAEGTSTDTQYF
DNA: TGTGCCAGCAGTGCAGAGGGGACTAGCACAGATACGCAGTATTTT

length: 12
J: TRBJ1-5
V: TRBV6-6
size: -
D: -
CDR3: CASSFQNQPQHF
DNA: TGTGCCAGCAGTTTCCAAAATCAGCCCCAGCATTTT

length: 15
J: TRBJ1-5
V: TRBV28
size: -
D: -
CDR3: CASSPAKSRVQPQHF
DNA: TGTGCCAGCAGTCCGGCGAAATCCAGGGTGCAGCCCCAGCATTTT

length: 15
J: TRBJ1-3
V: TRBV11-2
size: -
D: TRBD1
CDR3: CASSSLTGGRNTIYF
DNA: TGTGCCAGCAGCTCCTTGACAGGGGGCAGAAACACCATATATTTT

length: 15
J: TRBJ1-4
V: TRBV19
size: -
D: -
CDR3: CASSFGPGVYEKLFF
DNA: TGTGCCAGCAGCTTTGGGCCGGGGGTTTATGAAAAACTGTTTTTT

length: 13
J: TRBJ1-5
V: TRBV6-1
size: -
D: -
CDR3: CASGRTRSQPQHF
DNA: TGTGCCAGCGGAAGGACAAGGAGCCAGCCCCAGCATTTT

length: 15
J: TRBJ2-5
V: TRBV27
size: -
D: -
CDR3: CASSLFSLNQETQYF
DNA: TGTGCCAGCAGCCTATTTAGCCTCAACCAAGAGACCCAGTACTTC

length: 17
J: TRBJ2-1
V: TRBV13
size: -
D: TRBD2
CDR3: CASSSGGGRRSYNEQFF
DNA: TGTGCCAGCAGCTCAGGCGGGGGGCGACGCTCCTACAATGAGCAGTTCTTC

length: 14
J: TRBJ2-2
V: TRBV6-4
size: -
D: -
CDR3: CASSEIQNTGELFF
DNA: TGTGCCAGCAGTGAAATTCAGAACACCGGGGAGCTGTTTTTT

length: 14
J: TRBJ2-1
V: TRBV4-1
size: many
D: TRBD2
CDR3: CASSSRAGVNEQFF
DNA: TGCGCCAGCAGCTCCCGAGCGGGAGTAAATGAGCAGTTCTTC

length: 13
J: TRBJ2-7
V: TRBV10-2
size: -
D: -
CDR3: CASKGDPSYEQYF
DNA: TGCGCCAGCAAGGGAGATCCCTCCTACGAGCAGTACTTC

length: 15
J: TRBJ1-5
V: TRBV5-1
size: -
D: -
CDR3: CASSEGVSSNQPQHF
DNA: TGCGCCAGCAGCGAAGGGGTCTCCAGCAATCAGCCCCAGCATTTT

length: 17
J: TRBJ2-1
V: TRBV27
size: -
D: TRBD2
CDR3: CASKEQGLAGSAGEQFF
DNA: TGTGCCAGCAAAGAGCAGGGGCTAGCGGGATCCGCCGGAGAGCAGTTCTTC

length: 20
J: TRBJ1-1
V: TRBV2
size: medium-sized
D: TRBD1
CDR3: CASSEAWQGESDYLNTEAFF
DNA: TGTGCCAGCAGTGAAGCGTGGCAGGGGGAAAGCGACTACCTGAACACTGAAGCTTTCTTT

length: 14
J: TRBJ1-1
V: TRBV30
size: -
D: -
CDR3: CAWRPGLMNTEAFF
DNA: TGTGCCTGGAGACCGGGTCTAATGAACACTGAAGCTTTCTTT

length: 16
J: TRBJ1-1
V: TRBV5-4
size: -
D: -
CDR3: CASSEGFRTMNTEAFF
DNA: TGTGCCAGCAGCGAGGGTTTTAGAACCATGAACACTGAAGCTTTCTTT

length: 12
J: TRBJ1-1
V: TRBV5-6
size: -
D: -
CDR3: CASSLRGTEAFF
DNA: TGTGCCAGCAGCTTAAGGGGAACTGAAGCTTTCTTT

length: 15
J: TRBJ2-3
V: TRBV2
size: medium-sized
D: TRBD1
CDR3: CASSEGTASTDTQYF
DNA: TGTGCCAGCAGCGAAGGGACAGCCAGCACAGATACGCAGTATTTT

length: 13
J: TRBJ2-7
V: TRBV5-1
size: -
D: TRBD2
CDR3: CASSLVGRAEQYF
DNA: TGCGCCAGCAGCTTGGTCGGGAGGGCCGAGCAGTACTTC

length: 20
J: TRBJ2-3
V: TRBV19
size: few
D: TRBD2
CDR3: CASKRGLAGWETPFPDTQYF
DNA: TGTGCCAGTAAAAGGGGGCTAGCGGGATGGGAGACCCCTTTCCCAGATACGCAGTATTTT

length: 15
J: TRBJ2-5
V: TRBV6-5
size: -
D: -
CDR3: CASSYSFSGQETQYF
DNA: TGTGCCAGCAGTTACTCGTTCTCAGGGCAAGAGACCCAGTACTTC

length: 15
J: TRBJ2-4
V: TRBV7-8
size: -
D: -
CDR3: CASSLVGGLGNIQYF
DNA: TGTGCCAGCAGCTTAGTTGGAGGCCTTGGAAACATTCAGTACTTC

length: 12
J: TRBJ1-2
V: TRBV6-5
size: -
D: -
CDR3: CASLGGLYGYTF
DNA: TGTGCCAGTCTTGGGGGACTATATGGCTACACCTTC

length: 15
J: TRBJ2-2
V: TRBV29-1
size: once
D: -
CDR3: CSVVRRGANTGELFF
DNA: TGCAGCGTTGTACGCCGGGGAGCGAACACCGGGGAGCTGTTTTTT

length: 13
J: TRBJ1-1
V: TRBV29-1
size: -
D: TRBD1
CDR3: CSVSDRVNTEAFF
DNA: TGCAGCGTTTCCGACAGGGTGAACACTGAAGCTTTCTTT

length: 13
J: TRBJ1-2
V: TRBV19
size: once
D: -
CDR3: CASSIALNYGYTF
DNA: TGTGCCAGTAGTATAGCCCTTAACTATGGCTACACCTTC

length: 15
J: TRBJ1-2
V: TRBV5-5
size: -
D: -
CDR3: CASSLMDTPSYGYTF
DNA: TGTGCCAGCAGCTTGATGGACACCCCTAGCTATGGCTACACCTTC

length: 11
J: TRBJ1-1
V: TRBV7-9
size: hyperexpanded
D: -
CDR3: CASSYSTEAFF
DNA: TGTGCCAGCAGCTACAGTACTGAAGCTTTCTTT

length: 14
J: TRBJ2-3
V: TRBV5-1
size: -
D: -
CDR3: CASSLVKETDTQYF
DNA: TGCGCCAGCAGCTTGGTGAAGGAGACAGATACGCAGTATTTT

length: 14
J: TRBJ2-7
V: TRBV6-1
size: -
D: -
CDR3: CASRDSSITYEQYF
DNA: TGTGCCAGCAGGGACAGCAGCATCACCTACGAGCAGTACTTC